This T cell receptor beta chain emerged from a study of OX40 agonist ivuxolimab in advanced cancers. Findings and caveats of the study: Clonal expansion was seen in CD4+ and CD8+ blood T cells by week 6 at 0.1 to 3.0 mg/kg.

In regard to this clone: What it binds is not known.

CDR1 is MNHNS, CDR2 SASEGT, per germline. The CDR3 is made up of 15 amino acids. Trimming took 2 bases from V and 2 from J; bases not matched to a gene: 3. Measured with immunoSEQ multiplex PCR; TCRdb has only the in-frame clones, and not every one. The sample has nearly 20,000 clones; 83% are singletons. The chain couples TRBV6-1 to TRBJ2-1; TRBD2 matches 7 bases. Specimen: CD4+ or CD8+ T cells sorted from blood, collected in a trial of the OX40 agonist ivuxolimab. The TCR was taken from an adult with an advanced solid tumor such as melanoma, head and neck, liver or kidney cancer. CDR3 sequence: CASSELGGTYNEQFF. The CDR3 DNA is TGTGCCAGCAGTGAATTGGGAGGGACCTACAATGAGCAGTTCTTC.